These T cell receptor beta chains were read from a single sample in a study of shared clonotypes between healthy human individuals. The method was immunoSEQ multiplex PCR; TCRdb's version includes in-frame clones alone and lacks a portion of them. Of around 1.5 million clones in the sample, around 98% were seen once. The sequenced sample consisted of naive CD4+ T cells sorted from blood. The receptors were sampled from a man younger than 45 in good health. CDR3s include the opening cysteine and the closing phenylalanine or tryptophan.

v_gene: TRBV11-2
CDR3aa: CASSLTPTPNYGYTF

v_gene: TRBV27
CDR3aa: CASTPTTPGRPGELFF

v_gene: TRBV9
CDR3aa: CASSVDGRSGELFF

v_gene: TRBV10-2
CDR3aa: CASSQPGTGVPNEQFF

v_gene: TRBV5-4
CDR3aa: CASSLGGSPPGEQYF

v_gene: TRBV18
CDR3aa: CASSLYLPGLAGMGTGELFF

v_gene: TRBV27
CDR3aa: CASSPSVGVTQYF

v_gene: TRBV23-1
CDR3aa: CASSQRGGFTSGKNTGELFF

v_gene: TRBV27
CDR3aa: CASSFPGTSGAYQETQYF

v_gene: TRBV27
CDR3aa: CASSRAGGSYNEQFF

v_gene: TRBV5-6
CDR3aa: CASSLLGQGYEQYF

v_gene: TRBV7-2
CDR3aa: CASSLAGRASNQPQHF

v_gene: TRBV19
CDR3aa: CASARTSGRGEQFF

v_gene: TRBV18
CDR3aa: CASSPRGASTDTQYF

v_gene: TRBV5-4
CDR3aa: CASSTSEKTQYF

v_gene: TRBV20-1
CDR3aa: CSTGGVYGYTF

v_gene: TRBV5-1
CDR3aa: CASSFPGLAGNRGDTQYF

v_gene: TRBV6-4
CDR3aa: CASSERGSSEQYF

v_gene: TRBV11-2
CDR3aa: CASSLVPRQETQYF

v_gene: TRBV14
CDR3aa: CASRPGLAGVSAGELFF

v_gene: TRBV5-4
CDR3aa: CASSNPGGAIIETQYF

v_gene: TRBV15
CDR3aa: CATSREETQYF

v_gene: TRBV18
CDR3aa: CASSPGGRETQYF

v_gene: TRBV5-1
CDR3aa: CASSLEGLYTF

v_gene: TRBV19
CDR3aa: CASRPGTANYGYTF

v_gene: TRBV6-6
CDR3aa: CASIIGGQSGELFF

v_gene: TRBV9
CDR3aa: CASSVVGGRADEQFF

v_gene: TRBV29-1
CDR3aa: CSVHARLSRETQYF

v_gene: TRBV2
CDR3aa: CARTSGRGGEQYF

v_gene: TRBV7-2
CDR3aa: CASSLTGGWLAGELFF

v_gene: TRBV5-1
CDR3aa: CASSYRGRADTEAFF

v_gene: TRBV5-8
CDR3aa: CASSSGLAGPYEQYF

v_gene: TRBV10-3
CDR3aa: CAISELGQANTGELFF

v_gene: TRBV27
CDR3aa: CASSDRGSRNTEAFF

v_gene: TRBV27
CDR3aa: CASSLTSGSYEQYF

v_gene: TRBV19
CDR3aa: CASSIDHGSNQPQHF

v_gene: TRBV5-6
CDR3aa: CASRTGLAGGRSYEQYF

v_gene: TRBV5-5
CDR3aa: CASSRGQISYEQYF

v_gene: TRBV2
CDR3aa: CASSERQGRRSNQPQHF

v_gene: TRBV9
CDR3aa: CASSVHMGGRSTDTQYF

v_gene: TRBV28
CDR3aa: CASFYNPDTEAFF